A single sample gave rise to the 27 T cell receptor beta chains below, sequenced in a study of T cell changes during pregnancy in multiple sclerosis. Repertoires were generated with immunoSEQ multiplex PCR, while TCRdb's copy carries only in-frame clones and drops some. This sample yields about 36,000 clones, of which 92% are seen a single time; 0.4% to 0.5% belongs to the top ten. Specimen: CD4+ T cells from peripheral blood mononuclear cells, collected after pregnancy. These receptors all come from a female donor with multiple sclerosis, enrolled in a pregnancy study.

This chain uses TRBV27 with TRBJ1-2, with 8 bases aligning to TRBD1. Germline assignment: CDR1 MNHEY and CDR2 SMNVEV (reference sequence). This CDR3 has 16 residues. Trimming cost V 3 bases and J 5 bases; bases outside gene matches: 11. DNA for the CDR3: TGTGCCAGCAGTTTCTCCCGCGGGACAGGATTATATGGCTACACCTTC. Protein sequence: CASSFSRGTGLYGYTF.

This clone was detected only once. The CDR3 protein is CASGLAGTYEQYF. CDR3 in DNA: TGTGCCAGCGGACTAGCGGGGACCTACGAGCAGTACTTC. The chain recombines TRBV19 with TRBJ2-7, with 12 bases aligning to TRBD2. With 9 bases clipped from V and 2 bases from J, the junction kept 2 bases outside the gene matches. Germline V gives CDR1 LNHDA, CDR2 SQIVND (reference sequence). The CDR3 consists of 13 residues.

The genes are TRBV9 and TRBJ2-3; 13 bases agree with TRBD2. Germline CDR1 and CDR2: SGDLS and YYNGEE. V trimming: 2 bases; J trimming: 7 bases; junction bases outside the gene matches: 7. The length of the CDR3 is 16 residues. The CDR3 sequence is CASSVWTSGRINTQYF. The CDR3 DNA sequence: TGTGCCAGCAGCGTCTGGACTAGCGGGAGAATAAATACGCAGTATTTT.

The gene calls are TRBV6-5 and TRBJ2-1; possibly TRBD2 for D (5 bases). There are 14 residues in the CDR3. CDR1 is MNHEY and CDR2 is SVGAGI in the germline V gene. V lost 6 bases to trimming and J lost 5 bases, with 14 bases between them. The CDR3 sequence: CASRAEWANNEQFF. CDR3 coding DNA: TGTGCCAGCAGAGCGGAGTGGGCCAACAATGAGCAGTTCTTC.

This sequence joins TRBV30 and TRBJ2-1; TRBD2 matches at 7 bases. The CDR3 runs to 11 residues. CDR1 and CDR2 (germline): GTSNPN, SVGIG (reference sequence). Trimming removed 7 bases from V and 8 bases from J; junction bases left unmatched: 5. The CDR3 nucleotides read TGTGCCTCCGGGAGGACCCATGAGCAGTTCTTC. Protein sequence: CASGRTHEQFF.

The CDR3 bases are TGTGCCAGTACGGGACTACAGGGATTGAGGACTGAAGCTTTCTTT. This codes for CASTGLQGLRTEAFF. The chain recombines TRBV19 with TRBJ1-1, with D perhaps TRBD1 (6 bases). V lost 7 bases and J 5 bases, leaving 20 bases between the germline ends. Germline V lookup: CDR1 LNHDA, CDR2 SQIVND (reference sequence). This CDR3 comprises 15 residues. The complete variable domain, with remaining parts taken from reference TRBV19 and TRBJ1-1, reads DGGITQSPKYLFRKEGQNVTLSCEQNLNHDAMYWYRQDPGQGLRLIYYSQIVNDFQKGDIAEGYSVSREKKESFPLTVTSAQKNPTAFYLCASTGLQGLRTEAFFGQGTRLTVV.

The chain joins TRBV5-1 to TRBJ2-7, with a weak D call TRBD2 (5 bases). The CDR3 sequence is 14 residues long. Germline V gene lookup returns CDR1 SGHRS and CDR2 YFSETQ. Trimming stripped 4 bases from V and 3 bases from J, with 14 bases between. CDR3 amino acids: CASSPTGMNYEQYF. The CDR3 region has the DNA TGCGCCAGCAGCCCGACGGGGATGAACTACGAGCAGTACTTC.

There are a few counts of this clone. The chain links TRBV7-2 to TRBJ2-1; the D gene is possibly TRBD2 (6 bases). V shed 2 bases and J shed 3 bases, with 14 bases lying between them. The CDR3 is made up of 16 amino acids. CDR1 and CDR2 (germline): SGHTA, FQGNSA. CDR3 bases: TGTGCCAGCAGCTTATTGGCAGGGAGGATCTACAATGAGCAGTTCTTC. It specifies CASSLLAGRIYNEQFF.

The chain combines TRBV11-2 with TRBJ2-7; a weak D match, TRBD1 (5 bases). CDR1 is SGHAT, CDR2 FQNNGV, per germline. Deletions cut 5 bases from V and 3 bases from J, with 23 bases between. The CDR3 consists of 17 residues. The CDR3 DNA sequence: TGTGCCAGCAGCGTTAGCTCGGTGGGGCATGTTTTCTACGAGCAGTACTTC. Its translation is CASSVSSVGHVFYEQYF. The entire variable domain, with the rest obtained from reference TRBV11-2 and TRBJ2-7, is as follows: EAGVAQSPRYKIIEKRQSVAFWCNPISGHATLYWYQQILGQGPKLLIQFQNNGVVDDSQLPKDRFSAERLKGVDSTLKIQPAKLEDSAVYLCASSVSSVGHVFYEQYFGPGTRLTVT.

The gene calls are TRBV4-1 and TRBJ1-4; TRBD1 might be the D (5 bases). Trimming stripped 0 bases from V and 2 bases from J, with 7 bases between. The CDR3 contains 15 residues. CDR1 is MGHRA, CDR2 YSYEKL, per germline. The CDR3 is CASSQEGGTNEKLFF. Written as DNA, the CDR3 is TGCGCCAGCAGCCAAGAGGGGGGGACTAATGAAAAACTGTTTTTT.

V is TRBV5-1 and J is TRBJ2-1, with 12 bases lining up with TRBD2. Germline loops: CDR1 SGHRS, CDR2 YFSETQ. The V gene end was trimmed by 5 bases and the J gene end by 8 bases; junction bases not matched to a gene: 5. This CDR3 has 14 amino acids. CDR3 DNA: TGCGCCAGCAGGTGGCTAGCGGGGGGGTATGAGCAGTTCTTC. It translates to CASRWLAGGYEQFF. Full variable domain (outside the CDR3, taken from reference TRBV5-1 and TRBJ2-1): KAGVTQTPRYLIKTRGQQVTLSCSPISGHRSVSWYQQTPGQGLQFLFEYFSETQRNKGNFPGRFSGRQFSNSRSEMNVSTLELGDSALYLCASRWLAGGYEQFFGPGTRLTVL.

The V and J genes are TRBV10-3 and TRBJ2-7; TRBD1 matches at 11 bases. Germline V gene lookup returns CDR1 ENHRY and CDR2 SYGVKD. Germline trimming cut 9 bases from V and 5 bases from J; bases unmatched to any gene: 9. The CDR3 contains 14 residues. DNA of the CDR3: TGTGCCATTTTACCGGGACAGGGGGTCAACGAGCAGTACTTC. The encoded protein is CAILPGQGVNEQYF.

The chain has TRBV27 and TRBJ1-5, with D uncertain. Trimming cost V 6 bases and J 0 bases, with 12 bases left between them. This CDR3 is 15 amino acids long. CDR1 and CDR2 from the germline V gene are MNHEY and SMNVEV (reference sequence). The DNA of the CDR3 is TGTGCCAGCAGGCCAGGTTTTCCTAGCAATCAGCCCCAGCATTTT. This gives the protein CASRPGFPSNQPQHF.

The chain carries TRBV7-9 and TRBJ2-1; 14 bases agree with TRBD2. The junction had 5 bases not matched to a gene; V was cut back by 3 bases and J by 7 bases. The CDR3 totals 16 residues. Germline V lookup: CDR1 SEHNR, CDR2 FQNEAQ (reference sequence). The CDR3 DNA sequence: TGTGCCAGCAGCTTCGGACTAGCGGGAGGTTTAAATGAGCAGTTCTTC. It specifies CASSFGLAGGLNEQFF.

This clone was seen a few times. The gene calls are TRBV11-1 and TRBJ1-1; 8 nucleotides agree with TRBD1. Trimming removed 7 bases from V and 3 bases from J; junction bases left unmatched: 4. The CDR3 loop spans 13 amino acids. CDR1 is SGHAT, CDR2 FQDESV, per germline (reference sequence). Written as DNA, the CDR3 is TGTGCCAGCAAGGTGGACAGGGACACTGAAGCTTTCTTT. Translated: CASKVDRDTEAFF.

The rearrangement joins TRBV27 to TRBJ2-5; 9 nucleotides agree with TRBD2. CDR3 length: 17 residues. Germline V gene sequence: CDR1 MNHEY, CDR2 SMNVEV (reference sequence). V trimming: 4 bases; J trimming: 0 bases; junction bases outside the gene matches: 9. CDR3 coding DNA: TGTGCCAGCAGTTCCCTAGCGGGGAGGGCTTACCAAGAGACCCAGTACTTC. It encodes CASSSLAGRAYQETQYF.

Concerning this clone: At the DNA level, this CDR3 is encoded by other sequences in the same sample as well. V and J are TRBV12-5 and TRBJ1-6; possible D gene TRBD1, 5 bases. Trimming removed 7 bases at V and 9 bases at J, with 19 bases between. This CDR3 is built from 15 residues. In germline, CDR1 is LGHNT, CDR2 FRNRAP. CDR3: CASASAGEDRSPLHF. The CDR3 DNA is TGTGCTAGTGCCTCCGCGGGGGAGGATCGTTCACCCCTCCACTTT.

This sequence joins TRBV6-4 and TRBJ2-1; 7 bases match TRBD1. The ends lost 5 bases at V and 8 bases at J; junction bases unmatched: 6. CDR3 length equals 13 residues. Per the germline V gene, CDR1 is MRHNA and CDR2 is SNTAGT. CDR3 sequence reads: CASSPRGQDEQFF. CDR3 nucleotides: TGTGCCAGCAGTCCTCGAGGACAGGATGAGCAGTTCTTC.

The rearrangement uses TRBV2 and TRBJ2-5; the match to TRBD1 covers 9 bases. The junction had 11 bases not matched to a gene; V was cut back by 8 bases and J by 4 bases. CDR3 size: 15 residues. Germline assignment: CDR1 SNHLY and CDR2 FYNNEI. This CDR3 reads CASPTDRGARETQYF. The CDR3 nucleotides are TGTGCCAGCCCCACGGACAGGGGCGCTAGAGAGACCCAGTACTTC. Full variable domain (outside the CDR3, taken from reference TRBV2 and TRBJ2-5): EPEVTQTPSHQVTQMGQEVILRCVPISNHLYFYWYRQILGQKVEFLVSFYNNEISEKSEIFDDQFSVERPDGSNFTLKIRSTKLEDSAMYFCASPTDRGARETQYFGPGTRLLVL.

J is TRBJ2-3 and V is TRBV28, with TRBD2 matching 14 bases. Germline-derived CDR1 and CDR2 are MDHEN and SYDVKM. This CDR3 contains 17 residues. The V segment lost 8 bases and the J segment 6 bases; nucleotides outside the gene matches: 13. As DNA, the CDR3 is TGTGCCAGCGGCGTACCGGGACTAGCGGGAGATAGGGATACGCAGTATTTT. This gives the protein CASGVPGLAGDRDTQYF.

V and J are TRBV11-2 and TRBJ2-7, with D tentatively TRBD2 (6 bases). Between the trimmed V and J ends, which lost 5 bases and 0 bases, there was a span of 17 bases. Germline CDR1 is SGHAT and CDR2 is FQNNGV. The CDR3 has 16 amino acids. This CDR3 reads CASSGAGWRNSYEQYF. The CDR3, as DNA: TGTGCCAGCAGCGGGGCGGGGTGGCGTAACTCCTACGAGCAGTACTTC. The variable domain in full, completed from reference TRBV11-2 and TRBJ2-7, reads EAGVAQSPRYKIIEKRQSVAFWCNPISGHATLYWYQQILGQGPKLLIQFQNNGVVDDSQLPKDRFSAERLKGVDSTLKIQPAKLEDSAVYLCASSGAGWRNSYEQYFGPGTRLTVT.

The chain joins TRBV7-9 to TRBJ2-3; 7 bases map to TRBD2. V was pared by 5 bases and J by 1 base, with 6 bases of the junction left unmatched. The CDR3 extends over 15 amino acids. Per germline, CDR1 SEHNR and CDR2 FQNEAQ (reference sequence). The DNA for the CDR3 is TGTGCCAGCAGCCGAATTACTAGCGGCACAGATACGCAGTATTTT. Its translation: CASSRITSGTDTQYF.

J is TRBJ1-2 and V is TRBV10-3; 10 positions match TRBD1. The V segment lost 3 bases and the J segment 6 bases; nucleotides outside the gene matches: 1. The CDR3 consists of 13 residues. Germline V gene lookup returns CDR1 ENHRY and CDR2 SYGVKD. In DNA, the CDR3 is TGTGCCATCAGTGACGGGACAGGGGATGGCTACACCTTC. Translation gives CAISDGTGDGYTF.

The chain is built from TRBV28 and TRBJ2-3, with 8 bases aligning to TRBD1. This CDR3 comprises 16 residues. In germline, CDR1 is MDHEN, CDR2 SYDVKM. The V and J ends lost 8 bases and 3 bases, in that order; junction bases with no gene match: 13. CDR3 sequence (DNA): TGTGCCAGCGGCACAAACAGGGGGGATCGTACAGATACGCAGTATTTT. This sequence encodes CASGTNRGDRTDTQYF.

This CDR3 is CASSELTGGAGELFF. The CDR3 region has the DNA TGTGCCAGCAGTGAGTTGACAGGGGGCGCCGGGGAGCTGTTTTTT. This chain links TRBV2 with TRBJ2-2; TRBD1 matches at 10 bases. The V gene end was trimmed by 3 bases and the J gene end by 6 bases; junction bases not matched to a gene: 4. CDR1 is SNHLY and CDR2 is FYNNEI in the germline V gene. CDR3 length: 15 residues.

The gene calls are TRBV4-1 and TRBJ2-1; 16 bases fit TRBD2. Per germline, CDR1 MGHRA and CDR2 YSYEKL. V was pared by 0 bases and J by 15 bases, with 8 bases of the junction left unmatched. CDR3 length equals 16 residues. CDR3 amino acids: CASSQDMGTSGRARFF. The CDR3 DNA follows: TGCGCCAGCAGCCAAGATATGGGGACTAGCGGGAGGGCGAGGTTCTTC.

J is TRBJ2-1 and V is TRBV28; no reliable D call. Germline CDR1 reads MDHEN; CDR2 reads SYDVKM. V gave up 3 bases and J gave up 4 bases, with 10 bases separating them. The CDR3 loop spans 14 amino acids. CDR3 in DNA: TGTGCCAGCAGTTTTTACCGGCGGTACAATGAGCAGTTCTTC. Translation gives CASSFYRRYNEQFF.